This TCR beta chain was sequenced in a study of blood T cell repertoires in COVID-19. For the study at large: Researchers got acute and convalescent COVID-19 samples from the United States, Italy and Spain.

Per germline, CDR1 LGHDT and CDR2 YNNKEL (reference sequence). The V segment lost 0 bases and the J segment 1 base; nucleotides outside the gene matches: 8. CDR3 size: 17 residues. In the authors' methods: Amplification of reference gene primers was used by the study to estimate nucleated cell counts. TCRdb's table, derived via immunoSEQ multiplex PCR, lists solely in-frame clones and lacks some. The V and J calls and clone size come from that table; D and trimming were worked out from the DNA. Here the sample spans 150,000 or so clones, over 80% being singletons. The chain links TRBV3-1 (or the pseudogene TRBV3-2) to TRBJ2-7, with TRBD1 matching over 8 bases. The receptor was isolated from an elderly man with acute or convalescent COVID-19. Sequenced material: peripheral blood. The CDR3 DNA reads TGTGCCAGCAGCCAAGATTCGTTTGGGACAGGTTCCTACGAGCAGTACTTC. Amino acids: CASSQDSFGTGSYEQYF.